This T cell receptor (beta chain) appears in the sequencing data of a study of blood T cell repertoires in COVID-19. The germline V gene encodes CDR1 LNHDA and CDR2 SQIVND (reference sequence). CDR3 length: 15 amino acids. The germline V and J ends were trimmed by 7 bases and 2 bases, with 17 bases remaining between them. In the original workflow: The assay estimated nucleated cells by amplifying reference gene primers. The data were produced by immunoSEQ multiplex PCR, yet TCRdb's version contains in-frame clones alone and is incomplete. D and trimming come from the DNA, and the V and J calls and clone size come from that table. The table includes fewer than 350,000 clones, 90% detected once.

The sequence came from a woman aged 18 to 35 with acute COVID-19. V and J are TRBV19 and TRBJ1-2, with a possible D match to TRBD1 (5 bases). The sample consisted of PBMCs or T cells enriched from blood (not recorded which). The DNA for the CDR3 is TGTGCCAGTACCCGAAGAGACAGTGCCAACTATGGCTACACCTTC. The encoded protein is CASTRRDSANYGYTF.